This passage covers 18 T cell receptor beta chains from one sample sequenced in a study of T cells in Graves' hyperthyroidism and ophthalmopathy. The TCR beta CDR3 regions underwent amplification using RNA transcripts as the source. The primer set for the first-round RT-PCR of the TCR CDR3 was HTBI. MiXCR, run by TCRdb on the multiplex PCR reads, gives a single entry per CDR3 protein. Of about 500,000 distinct CDR3 sequences in the sample, roughly 16% were seen once. Sequences were obtained from blood. The origin of the receptors is a woman aged 25-40 years with Graves' ophthalmopathy.

At least ten counts were recorded for this clonotype. The rearrangement links TRBV27 to TRBJ1-1; D ambiguous. Germline lookup yields CDR1 MNHEY and CDR2 SMNVEV (reference sequence). The CDR3 is made up of 15 amino acids. V was cut by 2 bases and J by 5 bases, with 15 bases left in between. The CDR3 loop reads CASSLDTLRRTEAFF. The CDR3, as DNA: TGTGCCAGCAGTTTAGACACACTCCGAAGGACTGAAGCTTTCTTT.

The chain links TRBV7-9 to TRBJ1-3; D uncertain. The CDR3 is 15 residues long. Germline CDR1 and CDR2: SEHNR and FQNEAQ (reference sequence). V shed 5 bases and J shed 0 bases, with 11 bases lying between them. The CDR3, as DNA: TGTGCCAGCAGCAAGGACGGAATCTCTGGAAACACCATATATTTT. The encoded protein is CASSKDGISGNTIYF.

The chain combines TRBV6-2 or TRBV6-3 with TRBJ2-1; 11 positions agree with TRBD2. Germline-derived CDR1 and CDR2 are MNHEY and SVGEGT. The CDR3 covers 20 residues. V was pared by 2 bases and J by 0 bases, with 12 bases of the junction left unmatched. CDR3 DNA: TGTGCCAGCAGTTACCGGGGCCTAGCGGGAGGCCAAAGCTCCTACAATGAGCAGTTCTTC. Translation gives CASSYRGLAGGQSSYNEQFF.

The gene calls are TRBV7-2 and TRBJ1-2, with 9 bases fitting TRBD1. V gave up 5 bases and J gave up 8 bases; unmatched junction bases: 15. The germline V gene has CDR1 SGHTA and CDR2 FQGNSA. This CDR3 has 16 residues. The CDR3 loop is CASSPDPGQGMRGYTF. CDR3 bases: TGTGCCAGCAGCCCGGATCCGGGACAGGGTATGAGGGGCTACACCTTC.

This clonotype turned up a few times. The V and J genes are TRBV3-1 and TRBJ2-7; 9 nucleotides agree with TRBD2. The germline V gene has CDR1 LGHDT and CDR2 YNNKEL (reference sequence). This CDR3 has 17 residues. V dropped 2 bases and J dropped 1; count of bases not matched to a gene: 9. CDR3 DNA sequence: TGTGCCAGCAGCCAAACCCTAATAGCGGGAGCTTCCTACGAGCAGTACTTC. Translation gives CASSQTLIAGASYEQYF.

At least ten counts were recorded for this clonotype. The chain carries TRBV27 and TRBJ2-2; no clear D gene. Germline V gives CDR1 MNHEY, CDR2 SMNVEV (reference sequence). The CDR3 has 15 residues. Between the trimmed V and J ends, which lost 6 bases and 0 bases, there was a span of 11 bases. The CDR3 coding sequence is TGTGCCAGCAGGGAAGACCCCGCGAACACCGGGGAGCTGTTTTTT. Protein product: CASREDPANTGELFF.

V gene TRBV5-1 combines with J gene TRBJ2-1; TRBD2 aligns across 8 bases. The CDR3 length is 13 residues. V lost 3 bases and J lost 8; bases outside the gene matches: 4. Looked up from germline, CDR1 is SGHRS and CDR2 is YFSETQ. DNA for the CDR3: TGCGCCAGCAGCTCGGGACTAGTGGATGAGCAGTTCTTC. It translates to CASSSGLVDEQFF.

This clonotype was detected many times. The chain recombines TRBV7-2 with TRBJ1-5, with D maybe TRBD1 (6 bases). This CDR3 contains 17 residues. Germline V gene sequence: CDR1 SGHTA, CDR2 FQGNSA. V lost 3 bases, J lost 1 base, and 16 bases lay in between. The CDR3 reads CASSFPRGLGSNQPQHF. Here the CDR3 DNA reads TGTGCCAGCAGCTTCCCCAGGGGTTTGGGCAGCAATCAGCCCCAGCATTTT. The variable domain in full, with the rest retrieved from reference TRBV7-2 and TRBJ1-5, is GAGVSQSPSNKVTEKGKDVELRCDPISGHTALYWYRQSLGQGLEFLIYFQGNSAPDKSGLPSDRFSAERTGGSVSTLTIQRTQQEDSAVYLCASSFPRGLGSNQPQHFGDGTRLSIL.

Only a few counts were recorded for this clonotype. The CDR3 here is CSAPPAGGRRQPQHF. The CDR3 DNA is TGCAGTGCTCCCCCGGCGGGAGGGCGAAGACAGCCCCAGCATTTT. The chain has TRBV20-1 and TRBJ1-5; D remains ambiguous. Trimming cost V 5 bases and J 7 bases, with 21 bases left between them. CDR3 length: 15 amino acids. Germline values: CDR1 DFQATT, CDR2 SNEGSKA (reference sequence).

The chain recombines TRBV10-3 with TRBJ2-2; no clear D gene. Trimming took 0 bases from V and 6 from J, leaving 8 bases between them. Germline-derived CDR1 and CDR2 are ENHRY and SYGVKD. This CDR3 is 14 amino acids long. The CDR3 region is CAISESEESGELFF. CDR3 nucleotides: TGTGCCATCAGTGAGTCTGAGGAATCCGGGGAGCTGTTTTTT.

The chain joins TRBV6-1 to TRBJ2-7; D is perhaps TRBD1 or TRBD2 (5 bases each). Looked up from germline, CDR1 is MNHNS and CDR2 is SASEGT. The CDR3 has 15 amino acids. V shed 2 bases and J shed 3 bases, with 14 bases lying between them. CDR3 residues: CASSESSLGVYEQYF. The CDR3 DNA follows: TGTGCCAGCAGTGAAAGCTCCCTGGGGGTCTACGAGCAGTACTTC.

This clonotype occurred many times. V usage is TRBV6-6 and J usage is TRBJ1-6, with a tentative D call TRBD1 (5 bases). Trimming took 0 bases from V and 14 from J, leaving 14 bases between them. Germline lookup yields CDR1 MNHNY and CDR2 SVGAGI (reference sequence). There are 14 residues in the CDR3. CDR3: CASSYSLGAAALHF. CDR3 nucleotide sequence: TGTGCCAGCAGTTACTCACTCGGGGCGGCAGCCCTCCACTTT.

As to this clonotype: This CDR3 fails to terminate in the conserved phenylalanine or tryptophan, so it likely reflects a read error. This rearrangement joins TRBV28 to TRBJ2-1; the match to TRBD2 covers 8 bases. The junction had 5 bases not matched to a gene; V was cut back by 3 bases and J by 4 bases. The CDR3 totals 15 residues. Germline V gene data show CDR1 as MDHEN and CDR2 as SYDVKM. CDR3 in amino acids: CASSFERGSYNEQFY. The CDR3 coding sequence is TGTGCCAGCAGTTTCGAGCGGGGGAGTTACAATGAGCAGTTCTAC.

The J gene is TRBJ2-5, the V gene TRBV27, with TRBD2 matching 7 bases. With 3 bases clipped from V and 5 bases from J, the junction kept 6 bases outside the gene matches. Germline V CDR1 and CDR2: MNHEY, SMNVEV (reference sequence). This CDR3 has 14 residues. In DNA, the CDR3 is TGTGCCAGCAGTTTTAGAAGGGAGGGGGAGACCCAGTACTTC. Encoded protein: CASSFRREGETQYF.

This clonotype was seen repeatedly, ten times or more. The chain joins TRBV20-1 to TRBJ2-1; TRBD2 matches at 10 bases. There are 16 residues in the CDR3. Germline V gene data show CDR1 as DFQATT and CDR2 as SNEGSKA (reference sequence). The junction had 14 bases not matched to a gene; V was cut back by 3 bases and J by 9 bases. The CDR3 reads CSASMPSGRMGREQFF. The CDR3, as DNA: TGCAGTGCTAGTATGCCTAGCGGGAGAATGGGGCGTGAGCAGTTCTTC.

The chain uses TRBV7-2 and TRBJ2-2, with 10 bases aligning to TRBD2. Trimming cost V 9 bases and J 1 base; bases outside gene matches: 5. This CDR3 spans 15 amino acids. Per the germline V gene, CDR1 is SGHTA and CDR2 is FQGNSA. The CDR3 region has the DNA TGTGCCAGTAGTAGACTAGCGGGGAACACCGGGGAGCTGTTTTTT. This encodes CASSRLAGNTGELFF.

The chain is built from TRBV7-2 and TRBJ2-5; D not certain. Germline V gene sequence: CDR1 SGHTA, CDR2 FQGNSA. The CDR3 has 11 amino acids. V was pared by 5 bases and J by 6 bases, with 7 bases between. This CDR3 reads CASSQRQTQYF. CDR3 sequence (DNA): TGTGCCAGCAGCCAGCGACAGACCCAGTACTTC. Full variable domain (missing parts from reference TRBV7-2 and TRBJ2-5): GAGVSQSPSNKVTEKGKDVELRCDPISGHTALYWYRQSLGQGLEFLIYFQGNSAPDKSGLPSDRFSAERTGGSVSTLTIQRTQQEDSAVYLCASSQRQTQYFGPGTRLLVL.

This clonotype was seen repeatedly, ten times or more. This chain uses TRBV20-1 with TRBJ2-5, with TRBD1 matching over 10 bases. V lost 1 base, J lost 7 bases, and 9 bases stayed unmatched. Germline V gene data show CDR1 as DFQATT and CDR2 as SNEGSKA (reference sequence). The CDR3 is made up of 15 amino acids. This CDR3 reads CSARAPGQGLPTQYF. The CDR3 bases are TGCAGTGCTAGAGCCCCGGGACAGGGGCTCCCGACCCAGTACTTC.